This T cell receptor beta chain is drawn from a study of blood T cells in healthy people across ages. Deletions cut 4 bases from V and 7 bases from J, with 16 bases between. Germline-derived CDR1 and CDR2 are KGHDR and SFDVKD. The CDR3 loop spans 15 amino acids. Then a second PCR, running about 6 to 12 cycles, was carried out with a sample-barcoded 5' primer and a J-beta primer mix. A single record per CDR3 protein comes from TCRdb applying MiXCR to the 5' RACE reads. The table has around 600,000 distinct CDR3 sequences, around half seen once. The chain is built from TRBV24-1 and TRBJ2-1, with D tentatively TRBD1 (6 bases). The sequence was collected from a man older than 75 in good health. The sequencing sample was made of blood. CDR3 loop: CATSDRAGASNEQFF. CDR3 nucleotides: TGTGCCACCAGTGACCGGGCAGGGGCGTCGAATGAGCAGTTCTTC.